This TCR beta chain is from a study of blood T cell repertoires in COVID-19. In germline, CDR1 is WSHSY, CDR2 SAAADI. The CDR3 extends over 13 amino acids. V was trimmed by 6 bases and J by 0 bases, leaving 8 bases between them. Original methodology: Amplifying reference gene primers gave estimates of nucleated cell counts. Clones were read by immunoSEQ multiplex PCR, and TCRdb kept only the in-frame ones, dropping some. The V and J calls and clone size come from that table; D and trimming were worked out from the DNA. This sample yields 270,000 or so clones, of which roughly 84% are seen a single time; 3.1% belongs to the top ten.

The TCR comes from a woman under 30 with acute or convalescent COVID-19. This chain connects TRBV10-2 to TRBJ2-5, with D tentatively TRBD1 (6 bases). Sequencing input: peripheral blood. For the CDR3, the DNA is TGCGCCAGCAGGTGGGACAACCAAGAGACCCAGTACTTC. This codes for CASRWDNQETQYF.